These 28 T cell receptor beta chains originate from one sample sequenced in a study of T-cell reconstitution after alpha-beta-depleted transplantation in children. Unique molecular identifiers were built into the TCRbeta library. MiXCR, run by TCRdb on the PCR reads, gives a single entry per CDR3 protein. The repertoire has about 640,000 distinct CDR3 sequences, roughly 13% of them found once; the top ten carry 2% to 2.5%. Sequencing was performed on PBMCs, mostly from graft donor cells, taken 360 days after TCRalphabeta/CD19-depleted stem cell transplant. These receptors were taken from a male patient aged 10 to 17 who had a stem cell transplant for acute myeloid leukemia, so the T cells may come from the graft donor.

This clonotype was detected many times. This chain links TRBV7-9 with TRBJ2-1, with 8 bases matching TRBD2. After removal of 5 bases from V and 8 bases from J, the junction contained 8 bases not matched to a gene. Germline V gives CDR1 SEHNR, CDR2 FQNEAQ (reference sequence). CDR3 length: 14 amino acids. The CDR3 DNA follows: TGTGCCAGCAGCCTCACCGGGACTAGAGATGAGCAGTTCTTC. It encodes CASSLTGTRDEQFF.

There are many counts of this clonotype. This chain joins TRBV12-3 or TRBV12-4 and TRBJ2-7, with no clear D. This CDR3 is 13 amino acids long. V lost 6 bases and J 2 bases, leaving 11 bases between the germline ends. CDR3 nucleotides: TGTGCCAGCAGCCATACCCTAACCTACGAGCAGTACTTC. Its translation: CASSHTLTYEQYF.

In nucleotides, the CDR3 is TGTGCCAGCAGCCAACTGCTTACCTACGAGCAGTACTTC. It specifies CASSQLLTYEQYF. The V gene is TRBV3-1, the J gene TRBJ2-7; D is unresolved. Trimming shortened V by 2 bases and J by 2 bases, and 7 bases separated the two germline ends. From germline, CDR1 is LGHDT and CDR2 YNNKEL (reference sequence). CDR3 length equals 13 residues.

This clonotype has a count of ten or more. The chain is built from TRBV5-1 and TRBJ2-1, with 15 bases fitting TRBD2. Losses at the gene ends were 3 bases for V and 6 bases for J; bases not matched to a gene: 10. The germline V gene has CDR1 SGHRS and CDR2 YFSETQ. This CDR3 spans 18 amino acids. The CDR3 sequence is CASSSGLAGGGSSNEQFF. The CDR3 bases are TGCGCCAGCAGCTCGGGACTAGCGGGAGGAGGGTCTAGCAATGAGCAGTTCTTC.

This clonotype was observed at least ten times. V usage is TRBV29-1 and J usage is TRBJ2-7, with D perhaps given as TRBD1 or TRBD2 (5 bases each). The germline V gene encodes CDR1 SQVTM and CDR2 ANQGSEA. V was trimmed by 4 bases and J by 2 bases, leaving 18 bases between them. The CDR3 is 15 residues long. CDR3 in DNA: TGCAGCGTTGCCCGCCTCCTCGGGGCGCCCTACGAGCAGTACTTC. Protein: CSVARLLGAPYEQYF.

This clonotype was picked up a small number of times. This chain connects TRBV4-2 to TRBJ2-2, with D possibly being TRBD2 (6 bases). Germline V gene lookup returns CDR1 LGHNA and CDR2 YNFKEQ. There are 16 residues in the CDR3. The V and J ends lost 0 bases and 5 bases respectively, with 13 bases between them. CDR3 loop: CASSQDFRLVTGELFF. DNA of the CDR3: TGTGCCAGCAGCCAAGATTTTCGACTAGTAACCGGGGAGCTGTTTTTT.

Only a few counts were recorded for this clonotype. The V call is TRBV7-9, the J call TRBJ2-2, with D uncertain. CDR1 SEHNR and CDR2 FQNEAQ come from the germline V gene (reference sequence). This CDR3 comprises 15 residues. The V and J ends lost 2 bases and 6 bases respectively, with 13 bases between them. CDR3: CASSLTAALAGELFF. In DNA form, the CDR3 reads TGTGCCAGCAGCTTAACGGCGGCTCTCGCCGGGGAGCTGTTTTTT.

There are a few counts of this clonotype. The gene calls are TRBV7-9 and TRBJ2-7, with 8 bases identical to TRBD2. Germline values: CDR1 SEHNR, CDR2 FQNEAQ (reference sequence). The junction had 9 bases not matched to a gene; V was cut back by 5 bases and J by 3 bases. The CDR3 is 15 residues long. The CDR3 nucleotides are TGTGCCAGCAGCCCCCAACGGGAGGGCCTCTACGAGCAGTACTTC. Residues: CASSPQREGLYEQYF.

V gene TRBV20-1 combines with J gene TRBJ2-7, with 8 bases aligning to TRBD2. The germline V gene has CDR1 DFQATT and CDR2 SNEGSKA (reference sequence). Trimming cost V 7 bases and J 0 bases; bases outside gene matches: 8. The CDR3 extends over 14 amino acids. The CDR3 DNA reads as TGCAGTGATAAAAAGCGGGAGTCCTCCTACGAGCAGTACTTC. Protein: CSDKKRESSYEQYF.

The J gene is TRBJ2-1, the V gene TRBV5-1, with TRBD2 matching over 9 bases. Germline CDR1 and CDR2: SGHRS and YFSETQ. The CDR3 has 19 amino acids. V lost 5 bases and J lost 0; bases outside the gene matches: 15. CDR3 in amino acids: CASRRETSGFWVSYNEQFF. DNA of the CDR3: TGCGCCAGCAGGAGGGAGACTAGCGGCTTTTGGGTCTCCTACAATGAGCAGTTCTTC.

The chain links TRBV28 to TRBJ2-1; D tentatively reads TRBD1 or TRBD2 (5 bases each). Looked up from germline, CDR1 is MDHEN and CDR2 is SYDVKM. The CDR3 is 21 amino acids. The V end lost 2 bases, the J end lost 6 bases, and 32 bases lay between the germline ends. CDR3 DNA sequence: TGTGCCAGCAGTTTAGGACAACGGACTCAGATTCCCTTGGAGTGTACCAATGAGCAGTTCTTC. Protein: CASSLGQRTQIPLECTNEQFF.

This clonotype appeared many times. The rearrangement uses TRBV12-3 or TRBV12-4 and TRBJ1-5; D perhaps matches TRBD1 (5 bases). The CDR3 spans 15 residues. With 1 base removed from V and 6 bases from J, the gap between germline ends came to 13 bases. The CDR3 DNA reads TGTGCCAGCAGTTTAGGCTCGGGGGGTAGTCAGCCCCAGCATTTT. Amino acid sequence: CASSLGSGGSQPQHF.

This chain links TRBV5-5 with TRBJ2-7, with 7 bases fitting TRBD2. The V and J ends lost 0 bases and 0 bases, in that order; junction bases with no gene match: 3. The CDR3 is 15 residues long. Germline V gene data show CDR1 as SGHKS and CDR2 as YYEKEE (reference sequence). The CDR3 coding sequence is TGTGCCAGCAGCTTGGCGACTAGCCCCTCCTACGAGCAGTACTTC. Protein: CASSLATSPSYEQYF.

Only a few counts were recorded for this clonotype. The chain combines TRBV7-8 with TRBJ2-7; possibly TRBD1 for D (6 bases). The length of the CDR3 is 15 residues. Germline lookup yields CDR1 SGHVS and CDR2 FQNEAQ. Between the trimmed V and J ends, which lost 5 bases and 3 bases, there was a span of 17 bases. This CDR3 reads CASSRHRATLYEQYF. The CDR3 bases are TGTGCCAGCAGCCGCCACAGGGCAACCCTCTACGAGCAGTACTTC.

The V and J genes are TRBV7-2 and TRBJ1-1; no clear D gene. Germline V lookup: CDR1 SGHTA, CDR2 FQGNSA. This CDR3 region has 14 residues. Trimming left V 5 bases short and J 5 bases short, with 15 bases between. Written as DNA, the CDR3 is TGTGCCAGCAGCCTCGGCCAGAAGGGTACTGAAGCTTTCTTT. This codes for CASSLGQKGTEAFF.

This chain connects TRBV20-1 to TRBJ2-7, with 9 nucleotides matching TRBD2. Trimming removed 4 bases from V and 3 bases from J; junction bases left unmatched: 10. The CDR3 length is 15 residues. Germline V gives CDR1 DFQATT, CDR2 SNEGSKA (reference sequence). Written as DNA, the CDR3 is TGCAGTGCTATGGCGGGAGGGCCCATGGTCTACGAGCAGTACTTC. Its protein is CSAMAGGPMVYEQYF.

This clonotype was picked up a small number of times. The V call is TRBV6-2 or TRBV6-3, the J call TRBJ2-5; D is ambiguous. The CDR3 is made up of 16 amino acids. Between the trimmed V and J ends, which lost 6 bases and 3 bases, there was a span of 20 bases. Looked up from germline, CDR1 is MNHEY and CDR2 is SVGEGT. As DNA, the CDR3 is TGTGCCAGCAGCTTTTTAGTTCGAGGACCGAAAGAGACCCAGTACTTC. Encoded protein: CASSFLVRGPKETQYF.

This clonotype was counted between two and nine times. The chain is built from TRBV4-3 and TRBJ2-1, with 14 bases lining up with TRBD2. CDR1 and CDR2 (germline): LGHNA, YSLEER. The V and J ends lost 0 bases and 7 bases, in that order; junction bases with no gene match: 5. This CDR3 region has 17 residues. The CDR3 loop reads CASSQEGGLAGVNEQFF. CDR3 coding DNA: TGCGCCAGCAGCCAAGAAGGGGGACTAGCGGGAGTGAATGAGCAGTTCTTC.

The CDR3 loop reads CASRYDPSGANVLTF. The CDR3 nucleotides are TGTGCCAGCAGGTATGACCCGTCTGGGGCCAACGTCCTGACTTTC. The chain couples TRBV12-3 or TRBV12-4 to TRBJ2-6; D is unclear. Trimming shortened V by 6 bases and J by 1 base, and 10 bases separated the two germline ends. The CDR3 contains 15 residues.

The chain carries TRBV6-5 and TRBJ2-1; maybe TRBD2 (6 bases). With 4 bases removed from V and 6 bases from J, the gap between germline ends came to 19 bases. The CDR3 is made up of 16 amino acids. Germline loops: CDR1 MNHEY, CDR2 SVGAGI. The CDR3 here is CASSSASGTLSNEQFF. The CDR3 region has the DNA TGTGCCAGCAGTTCCGCGTCCGGGACTTTGTCCAATGAGCAGTTCTTC.

The rearrangement links TRBV30 to TRBJ2-7; TRBD1 agrees at 9 bases. V shed 2 bases, J shed 3 bases, and the junction held 8 bases outside the gene matches. This CDR3 comprises 15 residues. The V gene's germline CDR1 is GTSNPN and CDR2 SVGIG (reference sequence). DNA of the CDR3: TGTGCCTGGAGTCCCGGGACAGGGATCATCTACGAGCAGTACTTC. It specifies CAWSPGTGIIYEQYF.

This chain connects TRBV3-1 to TRBJ2-1; D possibly corresponds to TRBD2 (5 bases). Germline V gives CDR1 LGHDT, CDR2 YNNKEL (reference sequence). The V end lost 2 bases, the J end lost 3 bases, and 11 bases lay between the germline ends. The CDR3 is 15 amino acids. The CDR3, as DNA: TGTGCCAGCAGCCAATTAGCGCCGCTCTACAATGAGCAGTTCTTC. Protein: CASSQLAPLYNEQFF.

This chain uses TRBV6-2 or TRBV6-3 with TRBJ2-2; 13 bases are a match to TRBD2. Germline loops: CDR1 MNHEY, CDR2 SVGEGT. The CDR3 is made up of 19 amino acids. J was trimmed by 6 bases and V by 3 bases; bases with no gene match: 13. The CDR3: CASSYIRRLAGGLAGELFF. The DNA for the CDR3 is TGTGCCAGCAGTTATATCCGTAGACTAGCGGGAGGCCTGGCCGGGGAGCTGTTTTTT.

This clonotype was seen repeatedly, ten times or more. The rearrangement uses TRBV29-1 and TRBJ2-7, with D perhaps TRBD2 (5 bases). CDR1 is SQVTM and CDR2 is ANQGSEA in the germline V gene. Trimming pared 3 bases from V and 3 bases from J, leaving 12 bases between. The CDR3 extends over 13 amino acids. CDR3 coding DNA: TGCAGCGTTGACAGCGGAGGAAGCTACGAGCAGTACTTC. Its protein is CSVDSGGSYEQYF.

Ten or more counts support this clonotype. This chain uses TRBV20-1 with TRBJ2-3; no reliable D call. Germline assignment: CDR1 DFQATT and CDR2 SNEGSKA (reference sequence). The CDR3 is made up of 13 amino acids. V was shortened by 5 bases and J by 5 bases, with 14 bases between the two germline ends. CDR3 in amino acids: CSAGWRTGDTQYF. The CDR3 DNA sequence: TGCAGTGCTGGATGGAGAACGGGAGATACGCAGTATTTT.

In this sample, this clonotype turned up a few times. V usage is TRBV28 and J usage is TRBJ2-3; a possible D gene is TRBD2 (5 bases). The CDR3 contains 13 residues. Germline V gives CDR1 MDHEN, CDR2 SYDVKM. V was shortened by 6 bases and J by 1 base, with 8 bases between the two germline ends. The CDR3 loop reads CASSWTGTDTQYF. As DNA, the CDR3 is TGTGCCAGCAGCTGGACTGGCACAGATACGCAGTATTTT.

This chain joins TRBV6-5 and TRBJ1-2; D gene ambiguous. Germline CDR1 reads MNHEY; CDR2 reads SVGAGI. The CDR3 spans 14 residues. Trimming left V 0 bases short and J 6 bases short, with 11 bases between. The CDR3 nucleotides read TGTGCCAGCAGTTACTCTCGCGGGTCAGATGGCTACACCTTC. This gives the protein CASSYSRGSDGYTF.

The rearrangement links TRBV12-3 or TRBV12-4 to TRBJ1-2, with D unresolved. The germline V and J ends were trimmed by 6 bases and 3 bases, with 5 bases remaining between them. The CDR3 runs to 11 residues. CDR3 sequence reads: CASRQHYGYTF. The CDR3 DNA sequence: TGTGCCAGCAGACAGCACTATGGCTACACCTTC.